Sequencing of this T cell receptor (beta chain) was carried out in a study of blood T cell repertoires in COVID-19 (TCRdb year 2020). For the wider study: Collaborator samples came from the United States, Italy and Spain and covered acute and convalescent phases of COVID-19. A de-identified subject ID, COVID-19 status, age in years and sex were almost always included in the sample metadata. Deeply sampled blood TCRbeta repertoires from subjects exposed to, actively infected with, or recovered from COVID-19 were included in the dataset. Where available, HLA class I and class II types were obtained from metadata supplied by the sample provider rather than from assay-based typing. The material from the prospective study consisted of cDNA or gDNA derived from T cells, B-cell-depleted T cells, or PBMCs. The samples were drawn from the first 160 participants of the ongoing ImmuneRACE study and from 950 to 1,500 subjects provided by 6 global collaborators. The repertoires were made available in a free public database intended to serve as a resource for research on the immune response to SARS-CoV-2. Overall study results and their limits: How much clinical and demographic metadata was included differed by source and by participant, and the metadata was provided uncurated.

On this clone itself: Its antigen specificity is not known. Base quality data are lacking; no much larger clone is found one base away.

The immunoSEQ Assay, a bias-controlled multiplex PCR, was used to amplify TCRbeta CDR3 regions from genomic DNA. As for the original processing: Within the assay, amplification of reference gene primers was used to estimate how many nucleated cells each sample contained. To quantify the absolute abundance of each unique TCRbeta CDR3 rearrangement, sequence reads were collapsed and filtered. For each sample, productive Simpson clonality was calculated as the square root of Simpson's diversity index across productive rearrangements. Here the immuneACCESS table is served through TCRdb, limited to in-frame sequences with V and J called. Missing clones are a known gap in these copies; in checked studies unresolved V genes cover under half, and the rest lacks a known reason. V and J calls and clone size are as listed in that table; D and trimming were resolved from the DNA. This sample gives roughly 220,000 clones in total; 85% to 90% of them show up just once. The ten largest account for around 15% of the sample.

Participants in the prospective study were aged roughly 18 to 100 years, lived in some 24 United States geographic areas, and enrolled through a virtual design. Cohort assignment in the prospective study relied on participant-reported clinical history from a screening survey and a study questionnaire. Exposed participants had been in contact with someone with a PCR-confirmed or clinician-diagnosed COVID-19 case within 2 weeks of study entry. Mobile phlebotomists in the prospective study collected whole blood, serum and a nasopharyngeal or oropharyngeal swab from every participant. Prospective study participants could optionally give additional blood draws and questionnaires over a roughly two-month period. Before DNA extraction, blood samples from the prospective study were shipped at room temperature or frozen. The clonotype comes from a man in his thirties or forties who had been exposed to COVID-19. The sample consisted of PBMCs or T cells enriched from blood (not recorded which).

The CDR3 has the sequence CASSQVFETGSSPLHF. Here is the DNA: TGCGCCAGCAGCCAAGTTTTCGAGACAGGGTCGTCACCCCTCCACTTT. The rearranged chain carries TRBV4-1 and TRBJ1-6, and 7 junctional nucleotides match TRBD1. Including cysteine and phenylalanine, the CDR3 has 16 amino acids. The only DNA kept is the CDR3, 48 bases in frame from the first base. V loses 1 base at its end and J loses 10 bases; junction bases beyond the gene matches: 10. Looking up the germline V gene yields CDR1 MGHRA and CDR2 YSYEKL.